This TCR beta chain was documented in a study of blood T cell repertoires in COVID-19. Trimming at V came to 4 bases and at J to 7 bases, leaving 6 bases not matched to a gene. The CDR3 runs to 14 residues. Germline V gene data show CDR1 as SGHNT and CDR2 as YYREEE (reference sequence). As handled by the study authors: Estimates of nucleated cell counts were drawn from the amplification of reference gene primers. Clones were sequenced by immunoSEQ multiplex PCR, and TCRdb holds only the in-frame ones, with some missing. V, J and clone size are taken as reported in that table, and D and trimming were inferred from the DNA itself. The repertoire holds around 230,000 clones, just over 85% seen once, with 11% in the top ten. This clone appeared once.

J is TRBJ1-4 and V is TRBV5-4; TRBD1 matches at 8 bases. The sequence derives from a man in his fifties with COVID-19, enrolled during active disease. Material: peripheral blood. The CDR3 bases are TGTGCCAGCAGCGCTACAGGGGGAAGTGAAAAACTGTTTTTT. Amino acid sequence: CASSATGGSEKLFF.